This T cell receptor (beta chain) was sequenced for a study of shared clonotypes between healthy human individuals. From germline, CDR1 is SGDLS and CDR2 YYNGEE. The CDR3 runs 15 residues. Losses at the gene ends were 7 bases for V and 2 bases for J; bases not matched to a gene: 6. As processed by the authors: Sequence data from immunoSEQ were junction-only and lacked quality scores; consequently, filtering differed. Assay used: immunoSEQ multiplex PCR; TCRdb lists only in-frame clones, some missing. V and J calls and clone size are as listed in that table; D and trimming were resolved from the DNA. The sample has over 150,000 clones, approximately 70% seen once. This clone was counted a single time. The donor population consisted of healthy HIV-negative adults with no recent acute infections or vaccinations.

Sequenced: memory CD4+ T cells sorted from blood. The subset was: CD45RA-negative fraction. The receptor comes from a man aged 25-45 years in good health. This chain links TRBV9 with TRBJ2-1, with 10 positions matching TRBD1. CDR3 protein: CASAGTGDAYNEQFF. The CDR3 DNA is TGTGCCAGCGCGGGGACAGGGGACGCCTACAATGAGCAGTTCTTC.